The next 26 T cell receptor beta chains were all read from a single sample in a study of beta chain features in type 1 diabetes. The study reverse transcribed the entire isolated RNA, so it sequenced expressed TCRB transcripts. Sequencing used immunoSEQ multiplex PCR; TCRdb keeps in-frame clones, though not all of them. The sample records 130,000 or so clones, just over 9% being singletons. The specimen sequenced was central memory CD4+ T cells from blood. The receptors here all came from a man aged 18-30 years in good health.

This clone was recorded many times. This rearrangement joins TRBV21-1 to TRBJ2-2; the table calls TRBD2, which could not be checked here. TRBV21-1 is assigned pseudogene status. There are 17 residues in the CDR3. The chain's CDR3 is CASSKRDYPMFTGELFF. In DNA, the CDR3 is TGTGCCAGCAGCAAAAGGGACTACCCGATGTTCACCGGGGAGCTGTTTTTT.

This clone was found a few times. The chain recombines TRBV5-1 with TRBJ2-2, with unresolved D. Germline values: CDR1 SGHRS, CDR2 YFSETQ. Deletions cut 0 bases from V and 3 bases from J, with 6 bases between. The CDR3 has 14 residues. The CDR3 is CASSLDGHTGELFF. The DNA for the CDR3 is TGCGCCAGCAGCTTGGACGGTCACACCGGGGAGCTGTTTTTT.

This clone was seen a handful of times. The J gene is TRBJ1-5, the V gene TRBV9; a weak D match, TRBD1 (5 bases). V lost 6 bases, J lost 0 bases, and 10 bases lay in between. The CDR3 spans 14 residues. Looked up from germline, CDR1 is SGDLS and CDR2 is YYNGEE. The CDR3 nucleotides read TGTGCCAGCACGGGACTGTATAGCAATCAGCCCCAGCATTTT. It encodes CASTGLYSNQPQHF.

This clone was counted only a few times. This chain joins TRBV18 and TRBJ2-1, with 8 bases aligning to TRBD1. The CDR3 sequence is 16 residues long. Germline values: CDR1 KGHSH, CDR2 LQKENI. V was pared by 5 bases and J by 5 bases, with 11 bases of the junction left unmatched. The CDR3 DNA is TGTGCCAGCTCAACAGGGACAGGTGAGACCCACAATGAGCAGTTCTTC. Its protein is CASSTGTGETHNEQFF.

The rearrangement uses TRBV7-2 and TRBJ1-1; D not certain. Looked up from germline, CDR1 is SGHTA and CDR2 is FQGNSA. Trimming left V 5 bases short and J 12 bases short, with 13 bases between. The CDR3 spans 11 residues. The chain's CDR3 is CASSHLVESFF. As DNA, the CDR3 is TGTGCCAGCAGCCACTTGGTGGAGTCTTTCTTT.

J is TRBJ1-2 and V is TRBV28, with D possibly matching TRBD1 (6 bases). Trimming shortened V by 5 bases and J by 4 bases, and 11 bases separated the two germline ends. CDR1 and CDR2 (germline): MDHEN, SYDVKM. The CDR3 sequence is 13 residues long. In DNA, the CDR3 is TGTGCCAGCAGTCGACAGGTGGCCTATGGCTACACCTTC. Amino acid sequence: CASSRQVAYGYTF.

The V and J genes are TRBV28 and TRBJ1-5; D call uncertain. This CDR3 is built from 15 residues. V shed 1 base and J shed 0 bases, with 7 bases lying between them. Germline CDR1 reads MDHEN; CDR2 reads SYDVKM. CDR3 nucleotides: TGTGCCAGCAGTTTATTCGTTCCTAGCAATCAGCCCCAGCATTTT. This gives the protein CASSLFVPSNQPQHF.

About this clone itself: At one boundary the junction diverges from the germline segment, which might be a read error. The chain combines TRBV11-1 with TRBJ2-7, with 8 nucleotides matching TRBD2. The CDR3 is made up of 14 amino acids. CDR1 SGHAT and CDR2 FQDESV come from the germline V gene (reference sequence). CDR3 residues: CTSSLERGFGEQYF. In nucleotides, the CDR3 is TGTACCAGCAGCTTAGAGCGGGGGTTTGGCGAGCAGTACTTC.

The chain is built from TRBV27 and TRBJ2-7; 8 bases are a match to TRBD2. Trimming removed 5 bases from V and 1 base from J; junction bases left unmatched: 7. Germline CDR1 is MNHEY and CDR2 is SMNVEV (reference sequence). The CDR3 runs to 15 residues. CDR3 in amino acids: CASSRAGGLSYEQYF. CDR3 nucleotides: TGTGCCAGCAGTCGGGCGGGGGGCCTTTCCTACGAGCAGTACTTC.

The J gene is TRBJ1-3, the V gene TRBV27; D not resolved. The CDR3 covers 13 residues. The V gene lost 5 bases and the J gene lost 3 bases, with 8 bases spanning the gap. Per the germline V gene, CDR1 is MNHEY and CDR2 is SMNVEV (reference sequence). The CDR3 sequence: CASSGRIGNTIYF. In DNA form, the CDR3 reads TGTGCCAGCAGTGGCAGGATTGGAAACACCATATATTTT.

This clone was picked up many times. The same CDR3 is also encoded by other DNA sequences in this sample. The V gene is TRBV14, the J gene TRBJ1-1, with 7 positions matching TRBD1. The CDR3 has 15 residues. Germline CDR1 and CDR2: SGHDN and FVKESK. V lost 3 bases, J lost 1 base, and 5 bases stayed unmatched. CDR3 DNA: TGTGCCAGCAGCCACCTGACAGGGAGGAACACTGAAGCTTTCTTT. Amino acid sequence: CASSHLTGRNTEAFF.

This clone was picked up a small number of times. The genes are TRBV4-3 and TRBJ2-7; TRBD2 matches 12 bases. The length of the CDR3 is 16 residues. Trimming took 1 base from V and 7 from J; bases not matched to a gene: 8. The V gene's germline CDR1 is LGHNA and CDR2 YSLEER. CDR3 nucleotide sequence: TGCGCCAGCAGCCAAGGTCTAGCGGGGGGGCCCGGTGAGCAGTACTTC. Protein sequence: CASSQGLAGGPGEQYF.

A few counts support this clone. The chain joins TRBV4-3 to TRBJ1-1, with D uncertain. Germline V gene lookup returns CDR1 LGHNA and CDR2 YSLEER. This CDR3 region has 15 residues. V shed 2 bases and J shed 5 bases, with 15 bases lying between them. The CDR3 region has the DNA TGCGCCAGCAGCCAATCCTGGCAGGTTGCAACTGAAGCTTTCTTT. Translation: CASSQSWQVATEAFF.

This clone was detected a few times. CDR3 amino acids: CASSGGQGEVGYTF. CDR3 in DNA: TGTGCCAGCAGTGGGGGGCAGGGGGAGGTTGGCTACACCTTC. J is TRBJ1-2 and V is TRBV2; 7 bases line up with TRBD1. V dropped 4 bases and J dropped 7; count of bases not matched to a gene: 9. From germline, CDR1 is SNHLY and CDR2 FYNNEI. CDR3 length: 14 residues.

The V gene is TRBV5-4, the J gene TRBJ2-1, with TRBD2 as a possible D gene (7 bases). CDR1 and CDR2 from the germline V gene are SGHNT and YYREEE (reference sequence). The V gene lost 7 bases and the J gene lost 4 bases, with 15 bases spanning the gap. CDR3 length equals 14 residues. The CDR3 sequence is CASSKGGSYNEQFF. Here the CDR3 DNA reads TGTGCCAGCTCTAAGGGGGGGTCTTACAATGAGCAGTTCTTC.

V and J are TRBV15 and TRBJ2-4; no firm D call. V was cut by 1 base and J by 9 bases, with 7 bases left in between. The CDR3 contains 12 residues. Germline loops: CDR1 LNHNV, CDR2 YYDKDF (reference sequence). The CDR3 spells CATSRAGGIQYF. The CDR3 DNA is TGTGCCACCAGCAGAGCCGGTGGCATTCAGTACTTC.

This clone turned up a few times. V usage is TRBV20-1 and J usage is TRBJ2-7; D unresolved. V was pared by 5 bases and J by 3 bases, with 8 bases between. CDR3 length: 11 amino acids. Germline V CDR1 and CDR2: DFQATT, SNEGSKA (reference sequence). The CDR3 nucleotides read TGCAGTGCTTTCCCCAGCTACGAGCAGTACTTC. Its translation: CSAFPSYEQYF.

This clone was observed a few times. The genes are TRBV6-5 and TRBJ2-7; D unresolved. The CDR3 has 15 amino acids. Germline CDR1 reads MNHEY; CDR2 reads SVGAGI. V was cut by 0 bases and J by 3 bases, with 12 bases left in between. The CDR3 nucleotides are TGTGCCAGCAGTTACTCGGCACAGCTTAACTACGAGCAGTACTTC. This encodes CASSYSAQLNYEQYF.

J is TRBJ1-1 and V is TRBV30; 9 bases map to TRBD1. The CDR3 is 15 residues long. Germline CDR1 and CDR2: GTSNPN and SVGIG (reference sequence). V lost 1 base to trimming and J lost 6 bases; unmatched junction nucleotides: 9. CDR3 amino acids: CAWSGSDRGFPEAFF. The DNA for the CDR3 is TGTGCCTGGAGTGGTTCGGACAGGGGATTTCCTGAAGCTTTCTTT. Drawing the rest from reference TRBV30 and TRBJ1-1, the complete variable domain is SQTIHQWPATLVQPVGSPLSLECTVEGTSNPNLYWYRQAAGRGLQLLFYSVGIGQISSEVPQNLSASRPQDRQFILSSKKLLLSDSGFYLCAWSGSDRGFPEAFFGQGTRLTVV.

J is TRBJ2-7 and V is TRBV6-6, with a weak D call TRBD1 (5 bases). The germline gives CDR1 MNHNY, CDR2 SVGAGI (reference sequence). V lost 6 bases and J 3 bases, leaving 12 bases between the germline ends. The CDR3 is 13 amino acids. DNA for the CDR3: TGTGCCAGCAGCGGCCTGACAGTCTACGAGCAGTACTTC. This sequence encodes CASSGLTVYEQYF.

There are a few counts of this clone. The chain combines TRBV7-6 with TRBJ2-3; D uncertain. Per the germline V gene, CDR1 is SGHVS and CDR2 is FNYEAQ. This CDR3 has 12 amino acids. V lost 5 bases and J lost 3, with 6 bases in between. The CDR3 loop reads CASSHMTDTQYF. CDR3 bases: TGTGCCAGCAGCCACATGACAGATACGCAGTATTTT.

The chain couples TRBV11-3 to TRBJ2-1; 7 nucleotides match TRBD1. The CDR3 has 15 residues. Germline V gives CDR1 SGHNT, CDR2 YENEEA. After removal of 7 bases from V and 8 bases from J, the junction contained 14 bases not matched to a gene. The CDR3 DNA sequence: TGTGCCAGCAACCCCGGACAGGCCTTGGGGGATGAGCAGTTCTTC. Translating gives CASNPGQALGDEQFF.

This clone was seen a handful of times. The junction departs from the called germline gene at one end, perhaps through a read error. V is TRBV7-2 and J is TRBJ2-5; 11 nucleotides match TRBD2. CDR3 size: 13 residues. CDR1 SGHTA and CDR2 FQGNSA come from the germline V gene. Here the CDR3 DNA reads TGTGCCAGCAGCTTAAACCGCCCGACTAGCGGGGACTTC. The encoded protein is CASSLNRPTSGDF.

Many counts were recorded for this clone. The gene calls are TRBV11-3 and TRBJ2-4; TRBD1 matches 8 bases. The CDR3 sequence is 11 residues long. The junction had 4 bases not matched to a gene; V was cut back by 10 bases and J by 8 bases. Germline V gives CDR1 SGHNT, CDR2 YENEEA. The CDR3 spells CANHRGDIQYF. The CDR3 nucleotides read TGTGCCAATCACAGGGGGGACATTCAGTACTTC.

The chain has TRBV6-6 and TRBJ2-5; perhaps TRBD1 as D (6 bases). The CDR3 consists of 14 residues. CDR1 and CDR2 from the germline V gene are MNHNY and SVGAGI (reference sequence). V lost 3 bases, J lost 5 bases, and 13 bases lay in between. The CDR3 sequence is CASSYEGTHETQYF. DNA for the CDR3: TGTGCCAGCAGTTATGAAGGGACACACGAGACCCAGTACTTC.

The chain uses TRBV19 and TRBJ1-2, with unresolved D. Trimming stripped 3 bases from V and 6 bases from J, with 11 bases between. Germline values: CDR1 LNHDA, CDR2 SQIVND (reference sequence). The CDR3 length is 13 residues. CDR3 nucleotide sequence: TGTGCCAGTAGTATGAGGGCCGGAGATGGCTACACCTTC. This gives the protein CASSMRAGDGYTF.